Below, 9 T cell receptor beta chains from the same sample are listed, as sequenced in a study of cytomegalovirus exposure and HLA in healthy donors. Use of 60 Vbeta and 13 Jbeta primers characterized the PCR. Clones were sequenced by immunoSEQ multiplex PCR, and TCRdb holds only the in-frame ones, with some missing. This sample carries 180,000 or so clones, around 62% of them seen once, and the ten largest clones take over 2.5%. The specimen sequenced was PBMCs. The origin of the receptors is a man aged 35 to 55 in good health and CMV-seronegative.

The V call is TRBV6-1, the J call TRBJ2-5; TRBD2 aligns across 8 bases. V shed 11 bases, J shed 5 bases, and the junction held 16 bases outside the gene matches. Germline V gene lookup returns CDR1 MNHNS and CDR2 SASEGT. This CDR3 contains 15 residues. The CDR3 loop reads CALRGTGGSFETQYF. CDR3 in DNA: TGTGCCCTGAGGGGGACGGGGGGGAGTTTTGAGACCCAGTACTTC.

The CDR3 DNA sequence: TGTGCCACCAGCAGAGGGTTCAGCTCTGGGGCCAACGTCCTGACTTTC. It codes for CATSRGFSSGANVLTF. The rearrangement links TRBV15 to TRBJ2-6; no definite D call. The CDR3 sequence is 16 residues long. Per the germline V gene, CDR1 is LNHNV and CDR2 is YYDKDF (reference sequence). V was shortened by 1 base and J by 0 bases, with 7 bases between the two germline ends.

This chain uses TRBV28 with TRBJ2-3; 10 bases agree with TRBD2. V trimming: 5 bases; J trimming: 6 bases; junction bases outside the gene matches: 8. Per the germline V gene, CDR1 is MDHEN and CDR2 is SYDVKM. The CDR3 sequence is 15 residues long. The CDR3 protein is CASSEQAGGLDTQYF. CDR3 coding DNA: TGTGCCAGCAGTGAGCAAGCGGGGGGGCTGGATACGCAGTATTTT.

The rearrangement links TRBV9 to TRBJ2-1; 8 positions agree with TRBD1. The CDR3 runs 15 residues. The ends lost 2 bases at V and 4 bases at J; junction bases unmatched: 5. Germline loops: CDR1 SGDLS, CDR2 YYNGEE. The CDR3: CASSVRQGPYNEQFF. The CDR3 coding sequence is TGTGCCAGCAGCGTCCGACAGGGGCCGTACAATGAGCAGTTCTTC.

The chain joins TRBV28 to TRBJ1-2, with D tentatively TRBD1 (6 bases). Germline V gene lookup returns CDR1 MDHEN and CDR2 SYDVKM. The V gene lost 4 bases and the J gene lost 4 bases, with 19 bases spanning the gap. The CDR3 contains 16 residues. CDR3 amino acids: CASSSPTYRVSYGYTF. Here the CDR3 DNA reads TGTGCCAGCAGTTCGCCCACCTACAGGGTCAGCTATGGCTACACCTTC.

The chain carries TRBV27 and TRBJ2-1; no clear D gene. Germline V gene sequence: CDR1 MNHEY, CDR2 SMNVEV (reference sequence). V dropped 6 bases and J dropped 5 bases, with 14 bases sitting between them. The CDR3 length is 14 residues. CDR3 bases: TGTGCCAGCAGACCCCTCCTAGTTAACAATGAGCAGTTCTTC. It is translated as CASRPLLVNNEQFF.

The CDR3 is CASSKHLAGSDNEQFF. The CDR3 DNA reads TGTGCCAGCAGCAAACACTTAGCGGGGAGCGACAATGAGCAGTTCTTC. The chain combines TRBV11-2 with TRBJ2-1; 8 nucleotides align to TRBD2. The CDR3 sequence is 16 residues long. V dropped 5 bases and J dropped 5; count of bases not matched to a gene: 11. Per the germline V gene, CDR1 is SGHAT and CDR2 is FQNNGV.

The J gene is TRBJ1-1, the V gene TRBV7-9; 7 positions match TRBD1. This CDR3 contains 14 residues. V shed 5 bases and J 8 bases; nucleotides not matched to a gene: 11. Germline V gene lookup returns CDR1 SEHNR and CDR2 FQNEAQ (reference sequence). The CDR3 region is CASSLSPGQQEAFF. CDR3 nucleotides: TGTGCCAGCAGCCTGTCACCGGGACAGCAAGAAGCTTTCTTT.

The chain couples TRBV29-1 to TRBJ2-5; 8 nucleotides match TRBD1. Germline V gives CDR1 SQVTM, CDR2 ANQGSEA. The V segment lost 7 bases and the J segment 11 bases; nucleotides outside the gene matches: 15. This CDR3 has 13 residues. The CDR3 spells CSGQGFLYNEQYF. As DNA, the CDR3 is TGCAGCGGACAGGGGTTCCTCTACAATGAGCAGTACTTC.